A single sample is the source of the 17 T cell receptor beta chains below, sequenced in a study of cytomegalovirus exposure and HLA in healthy donors. The PCR had 60 Vbeta and 13 Jbeta primers. Libraries were prepared by immunoSEQ multiplex PCR; TCRdb keeps only in-frame clonotypes and omits some of them. The sample contains some 70,000 clones, about 80% of which appear only once. The sequencing input was PBMCs. The receptors come from a man younger than 35 in good health and CMV-seronegative.

V usage is TRBV2 and J usage is TRBJ1-2; D is perhaps TRBD1 (6 bases). There are 13 residues in the CDR3. Germline V gives CDR1 SNHLY, CDR2 FYNNEI. Trimming cost V 7 bases and J 1 base, with 10 bases left between them. CDR3 coding DNA: TGTGCCAGCAAAATGGACAGTAACTATGGCTACACCTTC. Protein sequence: CASKMDSNYGYTF.

The chain combines TRBV6-4 with TRBJ2-3, with 11 bases that match TRBD2. The CDR3 consists of 15 residues. The J segment lost 1 base and the V segment lost 5 bases, leaving 2 bases of the junction unmatched. Germline CDR1 reads MRHNA; CDR2 reads SNTAGT. The CDR3 loop reads CASSPTSGGTDTQYF. The CDR3, as DNA: TGTGCCAGCAGTCCGACTAGCGGGGGCACAGATACGCAGTATTTT.

This rearrangement joins TRBV28 to TRBJ2-2; a possible D gene is TRBD2 (6 bases). CDR1 and CDR2 (germline): MDHEN, SYDVKM. V lost 3 bases, J lost 4 bases, and 15 bases lay in between. This CDR3 contains 16 residues. The CDR3 reads CASSLEGEITTGELFF. DNA of the CDR3: TGTGCCAGCAGTTTGGAGGGCGAGATAACCACCGGGGAGCTGTTTTTT.

A few counts support this clone. This chain uses TRBV9 with TRBJ1-2, with 9 bases matching TRBD1. This CDR3 has 18 amino acids. CDR1 and CDR2 (germline): SGDLS, YYNGEE. J lost 4 bases, V lost 4 bases, and 17 bases had no gene match. CDR3 coding DNA: TGTGCCAGCAGCTTCCGCTCGGCGGGACAGGGAAAAGTCTATGGCTACACCTTC. It encodes CASSFRSAGQGKVYGYTF.

There are a few counts of this clone. The chain combines TRBV9 with TRBJ2-3; 8 nucleotides line up with TRBD1. V was clipped by 2 bases and J by 1 base; unmatched bases: 9. The CDR3 has 17 amino acids. Germline-derived CDR1 and CDR2 are SGDLS and YYNGEE. DNA for the CDR3: TGTGCCAGCAGCGTGAACCCAAAGGACAGGGGCACAGATACGCAGTATTTT. It is translated as CASSVNPKDRGTDTQYF. The full variable domain, rest sourced from reference TRBV9 and TRBJ2-3, is DSGVTQTPKHLITATGQRVTLRCSPRSGDLSVYWYQQSLDQGLQFLIQYYNGEERAKGNILERFSAQQFPDLHSELNLSSLELGDSALYFCASSVNPKDRGTDTQYFGPGTRLTVL.

The gene calls are TRBV19 and TRBJ1-2, with D perhaps matching TRBD1 (5 bases). Trimming removed 6 bases at V and 2 bases at J, with 10 bases between. Germline-derived CDR1 and CDR2 are LNHDA and SQIVND (reference sequence). The CDR3 extends over 13 amino acids. The CDR3 DNA reads TGTGCCAGTAGGACACAGGAAAACTATGGCTACACCTTC. It encodes CASRTQENYGYTF.

This clone was seen a handful of times. The rearrangement uses TRBV4-2 and TRBJ2-3, with TRBD1 identical over 7 bases. V shed 0 bases, J shed 1 base, and the junction held 7 bases outside the gene matches. The CDR3 is made up of 17 amino acids. Germline V gives CDR1 LGHNA, CDR2 YNFKEQ. The CDR3 region has the DNA TGTGCCAGCAGCCAAGAGCATAGGACAGGACGCACAGATACGCAGTATTTT. It is translated as CASSQEHRTGRTDTQYF.

The V call is TRBV5-1, the J call TRBJ1-5, with D hard to call. With 3 bases removed from V and 9 bases from J, the gap between germline ends came to 13 bases. Germline V gives CDR1 SGHRS, CDR2 YFSETQ. The CDR3 has 13 residues. The CDR3 here is CASSSLPSRPQHF. Here the CDR3 DNA reads TGCGCCAGCAGCTCCCTCCCGAGTAGGCCCCAGCATTTT. The variable domain in full, with the rest retrieved from reference TRBV5-1 and TRBJ1-5, is KAGVTQTPRYLIKTRGQQVTLSCSPISGHRSVSWYQQTPGQGLQFLFEYFSETQRNKGNFPGRFSGRQFSNSRSEMNVSTLELGDSALYLCASSSLPSRPQHFGDGTRLSIL.

This chain links TRBV6-1 with TRBJ2-1; 7 bases match TRBD1. The CDR3 consists of 14 residues. After removal of 8 bases from V and 0 bases from J, the junction contained 4 bases not matched to a gene. Germline V lookup: CDR1 MNHNS, CDR2 SASEGT. CDR3: CASDRASSYNEQFF. CDR3 nucleotide sequence: TGTGCCAGCGACAGGGCTAGCTCCTACAATGAGCAGTTCTTC.

V is TRBV5-1 and J is TRBJ2-1; 11 bases are a match to TRBD1. With V trimmed by 3 bases and J by 5 bases, 4 bases remained unmatched. The CDR3 length is 15 residues. Germline V gene lookup returns CDR1 SGHRS and CDR2 YFSETQ. DNA for the CDR3: TGCGCCAGCAGCTCGGGACAGGGGGGGCACAATGAGCAGTTCTTC. Its translation is CASSSGQGGHNEQFF.

V is TRBV7-8 and J is TRBJ2-7; D not certain. Looked up from germline, CDR1 is SGHVS and CDR2 is FQNEAQ. This CDR3 has 14 residues. With 3 bases removed from V and 4 bases from J, the gap between germline ends came to 13 bases. CDR3 protein: CASSLVPELYEQYF. CDR3 nucleotide sequence: TGTGCCAGCAGCTTGGTCCCCGAACTTTACGAGCAGTACTTC.

CDR3 sequence reads: CASRLQGAQGYTF. The CDR3 nucleotides read TGTGCCAGCAGACTACAGGGGGCGCAGGGCTACACCTTC. The chain joins TRBV28 to TRBJ1-2; 9 nucleotides line up with TRBD1. This CDR3 is 13 amino acids long. After removal of 6 bases from V and 8 bases from J, the junction contained 7 bases not matched to a gene. Looked up from germline, CDR1 is MDHEN and CDR2 is SYDVKM.

This clone was seen only a few times. V usage is TRBV14 and J usage is TRBJ1-2; D is possibly TRBD1 (5 bases). Trimming left V 4 bases short and J 0 bases short, with 12 bases between. There are 15 residues in the CDR3. From germline, CDR1 is SGHDN and CDR2 FVKESK. The CDR3 bases are TGTGCCAGCAGCCTCGACAGTTCAGCTAACTATGGCTACACCTTC. This codes for CASSLDSSANYGYTF.

The chain links TRBV2 to TRBJ2-1; possibly TRBD1 for D (5 bases). V was trimmed by 2 bases and J by 6 bases, leaving 8 bases between them. The CDR3 runs 13 residues. Germline CDR1 is SNHLY and CDR2 is FYNNEI. The CDR3 bases are TGTGCCAGCAGTGAACAGGGATTCAATGAGCAGTTCTTC. As protein: CASSEQGFNEQFF.

The J gene is TRBJ1-1, the V gene TRBV7-2, with D perhaps matching TRBD1 (6 bases). The V and J ends lost 4 bases and 0 bases respectively, with 9 bases between them. CDR1 SGHTA and CDR2 FQGNSA come from the germline V gene. This CDR3 region has 14 residues. Here the CDR3 reads CASSYRTVNTEAFF. CDR3 nucleotides: TGTGCCAGCAGCTATAGGACAGTGAACACTGAAGCTTTCTTT. Combining the CDR3 with reference TRBV7-2 and TRBJ1-1 gives the whole variable domain GAGVSQSPSNKVTEKGKDVELRCDPISGHTALYWYRQSLGQGLEFLIYFQGNSAPDKSGLPSDRFSAERTGGSVSTLTIQRTQQEDSAVYLCASSYRTVNTEAFFGQGTRLTVV.

The table lists this clone with a count of one. For the CDR3, the DNA is TGTGCCAGCAGCTTGACGGGGAACGGCGAGCAGTACGTC. Its translation is CASSLTGNGEQYV. The gene calls are TRBV5-4 and TRBJ2-7; D perhaps matches TRBD2 (5 bases). CDR1 SGHNT and CDR2 YYREEE come from the germline V gene (reference sequence). The V gene lost 1 base and the J gene lost 6 bases, with 11 bases spanning the gap. The CDR3 is made up of 13 amino acids.

The chain combines TRBV18 with TRBJ2-7; D possibly matches TRBD1 or TRBD2 (8 bases each). CDR1 KGHSH and CDR2 LQKENI come from the germline V gene. The CDR3 sequence is 17 residues long. V was pared by 3 bases and J by 0 bases, with 18 bases between. The DNA for the CDR3 is TGTGCCAGCTCACCGACGAGGACAGGGACTAGCTCCTACGAGCAGTACGTC. Translated, it gives CASSPTRTGTSSYEQYV.